These 15 T cell receptor beta chains originate from one sample sequenced in a study of cytomegalovirus exposure and HLA in healthy donors. PCR used 60 Vbeta primers and 13 Jbeta primers. Assay: immunoSEQ multiplex PCR; the TCRdb copy retains only in-frame clones and omits some. The profile shows about 190,000 clones, roughly 84% of them singletons. Sequenced: PBMCs. These receptor sequences come from a boy under 18 in good health and CMV-seronegative.

The CDR3 here is CASSEAGAGDTQYF. In DNA form, the CDR3 reads TGTGCCAGCAGTGAGGCGGGAGCGGGAGATACGCAGTATTTT. The chain links TRBV6-1 to TRBJ2-3; 7 bases fit TRBD2. Germline values: CDR1 MNHNS, CDR2 SASEGT. Trimming took 3 bases from V and 5 from J; bases not matched to a gene: 5. There are 14 residues in the CDR3.

This clone appeared a single time. The chain is built from TRBV7-9 and TRBJ2-5, with TRBD2 matching over 11 bases. Germline CDR1 is SEHNR and CDR2 is FQNEAQ (reference sequence). The V gene end was trimmed by 5 bases and the J gene end by 2 bases; junction bases not matched to a gene: 4. This CDR3 contains 15 residues. The CDR3 loop is CASSPIAGGQETQYF. The CDR3 DNA reads TGTGCCAGCAGCCCAATAGCGGGGGGGCAAGAGACCCAGTACTTC.

The rearrangement joins TRBV5-1 to TRBJ1-1; 7 bases map to TRBD1. The CDR3 extends over 15 amino acids. Germline V gene sequence: CDR1 SGHRS, CDR2 YFSETQ. V was pared by 4 bases and J by 3 bases, with 9 bases of the junction left unmatched. The CDR3 sequence is CASSRSGDSYTEAFF. CDR3 nucleotide sequence: TGCGCCAGCAGCCGAAGTGGGGACAGCTACACTGAAGCTTTCTTT.

The chain has TRBV7-2 and TRBJ2-5; D not certain. Deletions cut 7 bases from V and 4 bases from J, with 7 bases between. Germline V gives CDR1 SGHTA, CDR2 FQGNSA. The CDR3 totals 11 residues. CDR3 sequence (DNA): TGTGCCAGCACTGTATCAGAGACCCAGTACTTC. It translates to CASTVSETQYF.

The rearrangement uses TRBV6-1 and TRBJ1-2; D not resolved. The CDR3 spans 11 residues. The ends were cut back, 6 bases at V and 7 bases at J, with 9 bases in the middle. CDR1 is MNHNS, CDR2 SASEGT, per germline. The DNA of the CDR3 is TGTGCCAGCAGCTCCCCCCGTGGCTACACCTTC. Translating it yields CASSSPRGYTF.

This clone has just a few counts. The V gene is TRBV10-3, the J gene TRBJ1-1, with TRBD1 matching over 7 bases. Germline CDR1 is ENHRY and CDR2 is SYGVKD. Trimming removed 8 bases from V and 2 bases from J; junction bases left unmatched: 14. The CDR3 is 16 residues long. In nucleotides, the CDR3 is TGTGCCATCTCCCGGAACCGACAGGGTGGAAACACTGAAGCTTTCTTT. This sequence encodes CAISRNRQGGNTEAFF.

This clone was recorded only once. The rearrangement links TRBV9 to TRBJ2-5; 9 bases are a match to TRBD1. V was pared by 0 bases and J by 9 bases, with 9 bases of the junction left unmatched. Germline CDR1 reads SGDLS; CDR2 reads YYNGEE. The CDR3 is 15 amino acids. The CDR3 DNA sequence: TGTGCCAGCAGCGTAGCAGTCGGGGACAGGGATTCCCAGTACTTC. Protein product: CASSVAVGDRDSQYF.

The chain has TRBV6-5 and TRBJ1-6; D is unclear. CDR3 length: 12 residues. V lost 0 bases, J lost 17 bases, and 11 bases lay in between. Germline V gives CDR1 MNHEY, CDR2 SVGAGI. The CDR3 reads CASSYSGGMIHF. The CDR3 DNA reads TGTGCCAGCAGTTACTCGGGAGGAATGATCCACTTT.

The chain carries TRBV6-1 and TRBJ2-1; D unclear. Germline V CDR1 and CDR2: MNHNS, SASEGT. V was shortened by 2 bases and J by 5 bases, with 7 bases between the two germline ends. The CDR3 length is 13 residues. DNA of the CDR3: TGTGCCAGCAGTGAAAAGAGTCACAATGAGCAGTTCTTC. It specifies CASSEKSHNEQFF.

The V gene is TRBV27, the J gene TRBJ1-1; D gene uncertain. CDR1 and CDR2 from the germline V gene are MNHEY and SMNVEV (reference sequence). The length of the CDR3 is 14 residues. Trimming cost V 3 bases and J 1 base, with 9 bases left between them. CDR3 residues: CASSFRQENTEAFF. The DNA for the CDR3 is TGTGCCAGCAGTTTTAGACAAGAGAACACTGAAGCTTTCTTT.

In its sample, this clone was seen a few times. The chain carries TRBV6-6 and TRBJ2-1; 13 bases line up with TRBD2. Germline V gene data show CDR1 as MNHNY and CDR2 as SVGAGI (reference sequence). The CDR3 is made up of 13 amino acids. Trimming removed 4 bases from V and 10 bases from J; junction bases left unmatched: 1. CDR3 DNA sequence: TGTGCCAGCAGTTTGGGACTAGCGGGGGAGCAGTTCTTC. It yields the protein CASSLGLAGEQFF.

The rearrangement joins TRBV19 to TRBJ1-1; weak D call: TRBD1 (5 bases). The CDR3 runs to 15 residues. Per the germline V gene, CDR1 is LNHDA and CDR2 is SQIVND (reference sequence). V gave up 7 bases and J gave up 1 base, with 16 bases separating them. Written as DNA, the CDR3 is TGTGCCAGTAACGGCGTGGGGCGAGGGAACACTGAAGCTTTCTTT. This gives the protein CASNGVGRGNTEAFF.

This CDR3 is CASSVDTRGETYEQYF. CDR3 in DNA: TGTGCCAGCAGCGTAGACACCAGGGGGGAAACCTACGAGCAGTACTTC. The genes are TRBV9 and TRBJ2-7, with a tentative D call TRBD1 (7 bases). The CDR3 covers 16 residues. Germline loops: CDR1 SGDLS, CDR2 YYNGEE. The V gene lost 0 bases and the J gene lost 2 bases, with 15 bases spanning the gap.

The V call is TRBV11-2, the J call TRBJ1-5; D not certain. V was pared by 2 bases and J by 4 bases, with 9 bases between. Germline V gene data show CDR1 as SGHAT and CDR2 as FQNNGV. This CDR3 is 14 amino acids long. CDR3 region: CASSLSSRNQPQHF. CDR3 sequence (DNA): TGTGCCAGCAGCTTAAGCAGCAGGAATCAGCCCCAGCATTTT.

DNA for the CDR3: TGTGCCAGCAGCGTAGATCCGGGACAGGGGAGGCTAGCGGGCCCCGATACGCAGTATTTT. It translates to CASSVDPGQGRLAGPDTQYF. V and J are TRBV9 and TRBJ2-3; 10 nucleotides match TRBD1. CDR3 size: 20 residues. V lost 0 bases and J lost 6; bases outside the gene matches: 19. Germline CDR1 SGDLS, CDR2 YYNGEE.